This TCR beta chain was obtained from a study of cytomegalovirus exposure and HLA in healthy donors. Whole-study findings and limits: In a later analysis, TCR association rates varied by HLA locus: DRB1 most, HLA-C fewest.

Per the germline V gene, CDR1 is GTSNPN and CDR2 is SVGIG (reference sequence). The CDR3 is 11 residues long. The V gene lost 2 bases and the J gene lost 5 bases, with 7 bases spanning the gap. In the case of this clone: What it binds is not known.

The PCR employed 60 Vbeta primers together with 13 Jbeta primers. Using immunoSEQ multiplex PCR, the repertoire was profiled, and TCRdb retains in-frame clones only, with some absent. The data hold roughly 150,000 clones, with over 80% observed a single time. Donors in the study were healthy people who gave bone marrow. The clonotype originates from a boy between 2 and 10 years old in good health and CMV-seronegative. The sequenced sample consisted of PBMCs. J is TRBJ2-7 and V is TRBV30, with a weak D call TRBD2 (5 bases). CDR3 DNA: TGTGCCTGGAGTACTAGAGACGAGCAGTACTTC. This codes for CAWSTRDEQYF.